This T cell receptor (beta chain) was documented in a study of T cell responses to AZD1222 COVID-19 vaccine. Generated by immunoSEQ multiplex PCR, the TCRdb table keeps only in-frame clones and is missing some. The repertoire includes 100,000 to 150,000 clones, about 91% of them detected once, and over 2.5% sits in the top ten. Deletions cut 4 bases from V and 6 bases from J, with 18 bases between. CDR3 length: 16 amino acids. Per the germline V gene, CDR1 is LGHNA and CDR2 is YSLEER. The input for sequencing was peripheral blood, taken on day 0 of AZD1222 vaccination. The chain carries TRBV4-3 and TRBJ2-2, with D possibly TRBD2 on 5 matching bases. The clonotype comes from an adult in good health. The CDR3 DNA reads TGCGCCAGCAGCCGGAATCATCCGGGGATGGCCGGGGAGCTGTTTTTT. This gives the protein CASSRNHPGMAGELFF.